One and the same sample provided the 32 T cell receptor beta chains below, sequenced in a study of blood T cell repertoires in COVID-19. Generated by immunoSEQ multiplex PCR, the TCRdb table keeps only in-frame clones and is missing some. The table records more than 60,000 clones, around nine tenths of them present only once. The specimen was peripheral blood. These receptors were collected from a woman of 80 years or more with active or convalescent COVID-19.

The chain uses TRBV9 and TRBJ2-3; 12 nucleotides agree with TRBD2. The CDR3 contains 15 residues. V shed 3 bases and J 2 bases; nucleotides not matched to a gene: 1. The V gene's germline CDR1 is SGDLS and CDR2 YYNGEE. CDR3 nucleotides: TGTGCCAGCAGCGGGACTAGCGGGATCACAGATACGCAGTATTTT. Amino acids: CASSGTSGITDTQYF. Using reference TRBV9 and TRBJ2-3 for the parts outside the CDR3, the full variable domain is DSGVTQTPKHLITATGQRVTLRCSPRSGDLSVYWYQQSLDQGLQFLIQYYNGEERAKGNILERFSAQQFPDLHSELNLSSLELGDSALYFCASSGTSGITDTQYFGPGTRLTVL.

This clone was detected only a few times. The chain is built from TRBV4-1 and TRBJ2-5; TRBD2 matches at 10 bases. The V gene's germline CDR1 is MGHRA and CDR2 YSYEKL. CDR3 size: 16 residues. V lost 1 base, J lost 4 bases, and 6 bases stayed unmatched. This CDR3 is CASSQGSAGGGETQYF. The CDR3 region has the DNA TGCGCCAGCAGCCAAGGGTCAGCGGGGGGGGGAGAGACCCAGTACTTC.

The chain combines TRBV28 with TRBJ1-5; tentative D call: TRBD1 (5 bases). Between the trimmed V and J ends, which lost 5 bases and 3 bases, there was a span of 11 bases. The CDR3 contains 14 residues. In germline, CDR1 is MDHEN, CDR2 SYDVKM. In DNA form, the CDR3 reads TGTGCCAGCAGTCCGGGGGGTCCCAATCAGCCCCAGCATTTT. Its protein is CASSPGGPNQPQHF.

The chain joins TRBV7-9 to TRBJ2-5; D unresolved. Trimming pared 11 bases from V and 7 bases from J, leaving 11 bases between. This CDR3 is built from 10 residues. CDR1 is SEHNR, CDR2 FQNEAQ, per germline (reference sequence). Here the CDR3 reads CAYGEGTQYF. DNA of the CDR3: TGTGCCTATGGAGAAGGGACCCAGTACTTC.

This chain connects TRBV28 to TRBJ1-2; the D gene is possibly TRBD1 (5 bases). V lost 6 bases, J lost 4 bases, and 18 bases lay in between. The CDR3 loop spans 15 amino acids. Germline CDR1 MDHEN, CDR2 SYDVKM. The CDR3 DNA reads TGTGCCAGCAGGACAGCGGGTTGGGGGATCTATGGCTACACCTTC. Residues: CASRTAGWGIYGYTF.

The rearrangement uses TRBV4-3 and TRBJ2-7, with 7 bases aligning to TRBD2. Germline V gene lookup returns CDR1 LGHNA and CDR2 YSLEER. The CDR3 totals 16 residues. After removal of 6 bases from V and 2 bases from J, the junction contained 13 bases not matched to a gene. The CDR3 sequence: CASRETHLGGAYEQYF. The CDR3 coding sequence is TGCGCCAGCAGGGAAACGCACCTTGGGGGGGCCTACGAGCAGTACTTC.

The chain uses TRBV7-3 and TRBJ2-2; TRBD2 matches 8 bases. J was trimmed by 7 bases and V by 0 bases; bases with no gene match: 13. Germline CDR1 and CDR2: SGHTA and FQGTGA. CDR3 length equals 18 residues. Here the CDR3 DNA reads TGTGCCAGCAGCTTAACCCCGGCCAGCGGGGGATTGAGCGGGGAGCTGTTTTTT. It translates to CASSLTPASGGLSGELFF.

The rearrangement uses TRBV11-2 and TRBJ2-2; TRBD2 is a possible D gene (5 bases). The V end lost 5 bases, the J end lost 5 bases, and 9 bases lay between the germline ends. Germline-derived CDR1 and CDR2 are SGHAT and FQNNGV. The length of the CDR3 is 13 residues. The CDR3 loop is CASSPWTTGELFF. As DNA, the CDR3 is TGTGCCAGCAGCCCGTGGACTACCGGGGAGCTGTTTTTT.

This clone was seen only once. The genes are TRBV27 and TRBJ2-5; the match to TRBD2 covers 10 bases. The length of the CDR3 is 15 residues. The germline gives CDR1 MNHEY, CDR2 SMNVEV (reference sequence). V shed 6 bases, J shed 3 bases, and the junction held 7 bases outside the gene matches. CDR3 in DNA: TGTGCCAGCAGGCGTAGCGGGGGGATTGAAGAGACCCAGTACTTC. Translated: CASRRSGGIEETQYF.

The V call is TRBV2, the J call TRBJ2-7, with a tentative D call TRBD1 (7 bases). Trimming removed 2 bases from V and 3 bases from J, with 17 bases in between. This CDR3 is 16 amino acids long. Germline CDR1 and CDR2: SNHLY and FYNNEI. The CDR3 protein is CASSEWGRGQSYEQYF. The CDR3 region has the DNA TGTGCCAGCAGTGAATGGGGGCGGGGACAGAGCTACGAGCAGTACTTC.

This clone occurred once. The CDR3 spells CASSSTGGNTEAFF. The CDR3, as DNA: TGTGCCAGCAGTTCGACAGGGGGGAACACTGAAGCTTTCTTT. The chain is built from TRBV6-5 and TRBJ1-1; the match to TRBD1 covers 9 bases. The CDR3 has 14 residues. Trimming took 4 bases from V and 1 from J; bases not matched to a gene: 1. Germline-derived CDR1 and CDR2 are MNHEY and SVGAGI.

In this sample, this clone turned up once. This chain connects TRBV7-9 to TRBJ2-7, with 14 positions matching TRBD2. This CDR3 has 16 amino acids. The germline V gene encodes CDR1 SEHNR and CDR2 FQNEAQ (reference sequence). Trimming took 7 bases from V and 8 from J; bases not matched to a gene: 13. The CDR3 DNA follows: TGTGCCAGCACCCCCTCCGGGACTAGCGGGGGCCTGCAGCAGTACTTC. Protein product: CASTPSGTSGGLQQYF.

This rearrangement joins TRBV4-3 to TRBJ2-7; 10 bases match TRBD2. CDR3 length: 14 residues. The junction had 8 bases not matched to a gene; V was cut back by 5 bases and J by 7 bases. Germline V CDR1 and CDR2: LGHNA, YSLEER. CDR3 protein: CASSEGLATREQYF. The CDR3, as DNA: TGCGCCAGCAGCGAGGGACTAGCGACGAGGGAGCAGTACTTC.

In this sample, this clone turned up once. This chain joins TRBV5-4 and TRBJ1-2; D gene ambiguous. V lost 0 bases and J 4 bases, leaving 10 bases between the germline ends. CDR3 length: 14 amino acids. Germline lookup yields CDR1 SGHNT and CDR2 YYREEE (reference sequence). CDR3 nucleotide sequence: TGTGCCAGCAGCTTGGCCACGGGAGCCTATGGCTACACCTTC. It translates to CASSLATGAYGYTF.

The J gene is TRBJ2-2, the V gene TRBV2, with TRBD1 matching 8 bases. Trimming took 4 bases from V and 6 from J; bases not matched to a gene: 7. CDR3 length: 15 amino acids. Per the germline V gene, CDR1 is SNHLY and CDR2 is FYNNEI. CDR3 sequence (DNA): TGTGCCAGCAGTGGGGGACAGGTCGCACCCGGGGAGCTGTTTTTT. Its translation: CASSGGQVAPGELFF.

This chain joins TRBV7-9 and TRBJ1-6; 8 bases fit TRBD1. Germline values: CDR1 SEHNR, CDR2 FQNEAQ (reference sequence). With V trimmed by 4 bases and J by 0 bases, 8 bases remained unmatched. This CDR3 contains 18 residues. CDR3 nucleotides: TGTGCCAGCAGCTACCAGACAGGGGCGAGCTCCTATAATTCACCCCTCCACTTT. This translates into CASSYQTGASSYNSPLHF.

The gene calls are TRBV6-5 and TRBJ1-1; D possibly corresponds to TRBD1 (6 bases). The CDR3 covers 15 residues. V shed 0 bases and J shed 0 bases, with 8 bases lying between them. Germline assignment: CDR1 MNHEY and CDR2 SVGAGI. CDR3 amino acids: CASSYSRGMNTEAFF. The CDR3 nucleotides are TGTGCCAGCAGTTACTCCAGGGGAATGAACACTGAAGCTTTCTTT.

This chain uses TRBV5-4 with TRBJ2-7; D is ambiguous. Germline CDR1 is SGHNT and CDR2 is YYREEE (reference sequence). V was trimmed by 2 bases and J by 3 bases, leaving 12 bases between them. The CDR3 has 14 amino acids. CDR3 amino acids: CASSFENGYYEQYF. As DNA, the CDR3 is TGTGCCAGCAGCTTTGAGAACGGTTACTACGAGCAGTACTTC.

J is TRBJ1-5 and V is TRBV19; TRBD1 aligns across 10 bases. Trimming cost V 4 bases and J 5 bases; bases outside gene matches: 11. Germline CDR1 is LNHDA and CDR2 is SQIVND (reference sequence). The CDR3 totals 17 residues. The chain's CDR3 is CASSREPGQGRDQPQHF. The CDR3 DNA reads TGTGCCAGTAGTAGGGAACCGGGACAGGGGCGAGATCAGCCCCAGCATTTT.

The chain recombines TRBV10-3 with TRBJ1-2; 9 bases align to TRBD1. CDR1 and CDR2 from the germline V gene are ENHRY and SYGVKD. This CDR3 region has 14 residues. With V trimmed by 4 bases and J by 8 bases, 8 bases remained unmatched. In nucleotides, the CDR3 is TGTGCCATCAGTGCGGGTTACAGGGGGCGAGGCTACACCTTC. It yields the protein CAISAGYRGRGYTF.

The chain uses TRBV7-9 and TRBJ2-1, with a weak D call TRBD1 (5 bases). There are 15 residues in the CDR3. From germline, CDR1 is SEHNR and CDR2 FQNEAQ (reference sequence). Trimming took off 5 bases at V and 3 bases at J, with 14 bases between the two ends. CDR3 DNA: TGTGCCAGCAGCCTAAGTGCCCAGGGCTACAATGAGCAGTTCTTC. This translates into CASSLSAQGYNEQFF. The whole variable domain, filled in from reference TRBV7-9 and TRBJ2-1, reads DTGVSQNPRHKITKRGQNVTFRCDPISEHNRLYWYRQTLGQGPEFLTYFQNEAQLEKSRLLSDRFSAERPKGSFSTLEIQRTEQGDSAMYLCASSLSAQGYNEQFFGPGTRLTVL.

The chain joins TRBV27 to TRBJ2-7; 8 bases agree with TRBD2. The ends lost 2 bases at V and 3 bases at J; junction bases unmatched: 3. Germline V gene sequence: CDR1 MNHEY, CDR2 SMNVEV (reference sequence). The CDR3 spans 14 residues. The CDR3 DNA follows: TGTGCCAGCAGTTTAGCGGGGGGCAACTACGAGCAGTACTTC. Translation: CASSLAGGNYEQYF.

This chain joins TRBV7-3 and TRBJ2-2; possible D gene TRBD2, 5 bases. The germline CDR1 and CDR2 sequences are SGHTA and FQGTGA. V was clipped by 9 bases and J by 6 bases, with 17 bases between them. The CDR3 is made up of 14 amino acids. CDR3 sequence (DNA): TGTGCCAGTAGGAGTCTGGAGGTCGCCGGGGAGCTGTTTTTT. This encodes CASRSLEVAGELFF.

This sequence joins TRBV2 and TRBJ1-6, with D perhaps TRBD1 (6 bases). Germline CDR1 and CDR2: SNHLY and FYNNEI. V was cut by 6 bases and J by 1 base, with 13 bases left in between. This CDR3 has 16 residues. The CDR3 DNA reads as TGTGCCAGCAGGACCAGGGGAACTTCCTATAATTCACCCCTCCACTTT. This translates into CASRTRGTSYNSPLHF. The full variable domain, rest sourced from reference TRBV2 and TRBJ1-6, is EPEVTQTPSHQVTQMGQEVILRCVPISNHLYFYWYRQILGQKVEFLVSFYNNEISEKSEIFDDQFSVERPDGSNFTLKIRSTKLEDSAMYFCASRTRGTSYNSPLHFGNGTRLTVT.

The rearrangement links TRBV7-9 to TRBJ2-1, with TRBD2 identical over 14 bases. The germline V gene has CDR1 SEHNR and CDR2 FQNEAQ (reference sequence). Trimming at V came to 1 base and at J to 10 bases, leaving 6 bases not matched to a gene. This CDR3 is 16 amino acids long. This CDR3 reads CASSLGLAGGSEEQFF. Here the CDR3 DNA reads TGTGCCAGCAGCTTAGGACTAGCGGGGGGGTCGGAAGAGCAGTTCTTC.

CDR3 nucleotides: TGTGCCAGCAGTTTATCCCGGACTAGGGCCTACAATGAGCAGTTCTTC. Its protein is CASSLSRTRAYNEQFF. V is TRBV28 and J is TRBJ2-1; 7 bases line up with TRBD2. Germline values: CDR1 MDHEN, CDR2 SYDVKM. V shed 1 base, J shed 2 bases, and the junction held 5 bases outside the gene matches. This CDR3 contains 16 residues.

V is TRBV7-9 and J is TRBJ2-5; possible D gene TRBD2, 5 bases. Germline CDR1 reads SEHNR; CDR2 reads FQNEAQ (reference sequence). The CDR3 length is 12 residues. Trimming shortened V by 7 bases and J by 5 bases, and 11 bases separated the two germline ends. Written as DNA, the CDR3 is TGTGCCAGCACACGTGGGGAGGAGACCCAGTACTTC. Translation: CASTRGEETQYF.

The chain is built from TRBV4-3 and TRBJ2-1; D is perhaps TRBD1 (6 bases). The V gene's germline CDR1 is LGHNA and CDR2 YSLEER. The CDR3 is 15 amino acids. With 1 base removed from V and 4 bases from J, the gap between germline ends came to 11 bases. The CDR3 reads CASSQGQGYYNEQFF. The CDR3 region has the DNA TGCGCCAGCAGCCAAGGCCAGGGGTATTACAATGAGCAGTTCTTC.

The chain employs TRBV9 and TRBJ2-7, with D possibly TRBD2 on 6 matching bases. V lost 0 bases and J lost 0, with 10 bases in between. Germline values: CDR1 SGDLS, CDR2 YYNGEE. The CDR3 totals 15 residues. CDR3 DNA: TGTGCCAGCAGCGTAGATGCGGGATACTCCTACGAGCAGTACTTC. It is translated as CASSVDAGYSYEQYF.

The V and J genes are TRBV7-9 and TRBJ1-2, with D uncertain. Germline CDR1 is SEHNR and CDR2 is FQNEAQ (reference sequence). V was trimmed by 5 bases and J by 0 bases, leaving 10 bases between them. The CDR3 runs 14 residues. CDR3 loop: CASSRDTANYGYTF. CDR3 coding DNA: TGTGCCAGCAGCCGTGATACAGCTAACTATGGCTACACCTTC. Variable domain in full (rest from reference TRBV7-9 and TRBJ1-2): DTGVSQNPRHKITKRGQNVTFRCDPISEHNRLYWYRQTLGQGPEFLTYFQNEAQLEKSRLLSDRFSAERPKGSFSTLEIQRTEQGDSAMYLCASSRDTANYGYTFGSGTRLTVV.

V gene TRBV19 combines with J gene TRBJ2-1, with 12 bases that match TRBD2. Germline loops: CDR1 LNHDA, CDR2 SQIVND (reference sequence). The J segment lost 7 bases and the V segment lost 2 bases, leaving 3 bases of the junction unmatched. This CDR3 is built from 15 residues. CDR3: CASSILAGGHNEQFF. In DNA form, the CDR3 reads TGTGCCAGTAGTATACTAGCGGGGGGGCATAATGAGCAGTTCTTC.

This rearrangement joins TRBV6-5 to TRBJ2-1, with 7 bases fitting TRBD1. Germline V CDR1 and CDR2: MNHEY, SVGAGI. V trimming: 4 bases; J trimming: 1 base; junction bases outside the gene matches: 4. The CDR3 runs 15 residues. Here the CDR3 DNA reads TGTGCCAGCAGTTCACAGGGGAGTTCCTACAATGAGCAGTTCTTC. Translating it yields CASSSQGSSYNEQFF.